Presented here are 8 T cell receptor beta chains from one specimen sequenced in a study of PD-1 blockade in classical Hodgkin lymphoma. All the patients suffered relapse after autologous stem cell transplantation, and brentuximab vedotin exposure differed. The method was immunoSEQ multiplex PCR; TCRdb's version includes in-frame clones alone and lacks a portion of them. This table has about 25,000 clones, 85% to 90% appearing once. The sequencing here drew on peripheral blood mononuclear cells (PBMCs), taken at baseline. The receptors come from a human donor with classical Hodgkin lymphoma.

For the CDR3, the DNA is TGCGCCAGCAGCACCACAGGCTTTGAGCAGTTCTTC. Translating gives CASSTTGFEQFF. The chain recombines TRBV5-1 with TRBJ2-1; the D gene is possibly TRBD1 (5 bases). The CDR3 has 12 amino acids. Germline-derived CDR1 and CDR2 are SGHRS and YFSETQ. Trimming shortened V by 4 bases and J by 9 bases, and 11 bases separated the two germline ends.

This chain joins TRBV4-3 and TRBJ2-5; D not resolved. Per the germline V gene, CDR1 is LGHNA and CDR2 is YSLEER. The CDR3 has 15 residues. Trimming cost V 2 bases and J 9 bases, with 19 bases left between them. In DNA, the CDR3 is TGCGCCAGCAGCCAAAGCGAGTCCGTCCCCATGCCCCAGTACTTC. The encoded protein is CASSQSESVPMPQYF.

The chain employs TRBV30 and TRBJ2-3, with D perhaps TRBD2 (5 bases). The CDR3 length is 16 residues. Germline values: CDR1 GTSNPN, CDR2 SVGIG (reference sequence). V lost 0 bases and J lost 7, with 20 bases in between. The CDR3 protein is CAWSVRVTSGNYTQYF. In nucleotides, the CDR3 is TGTGCCTGGAGTGTACGGGTAACTAGTGGGAATTATACGCAGTATTTT. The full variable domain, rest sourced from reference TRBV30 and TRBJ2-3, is SQTIHQWPATLVQPVGSPLSLECTVEGTSNPNLYWYRQAAGRGLQLLFYSVGIGQISSEVPQNLSASRPQDRQFILSSKKLLLSDSGFYLCAWSVRVTSGNYTQYFGPGTRLTVL.

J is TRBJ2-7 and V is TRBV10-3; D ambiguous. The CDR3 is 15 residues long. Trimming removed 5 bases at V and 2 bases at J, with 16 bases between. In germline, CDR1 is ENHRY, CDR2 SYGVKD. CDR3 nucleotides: TGTGCCATCAGTAGAGACCGAAACATGGCCTACGAGCAGTACTTC. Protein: CAISRDRNMAYEQYF.

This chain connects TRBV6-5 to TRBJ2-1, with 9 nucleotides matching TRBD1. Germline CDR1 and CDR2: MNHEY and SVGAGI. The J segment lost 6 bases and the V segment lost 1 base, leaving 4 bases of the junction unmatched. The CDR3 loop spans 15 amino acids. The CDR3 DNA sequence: TGTGCCAGCAGTTACTACCGGGACAGGGCCAATGAGCAGTTCTTC. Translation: CASSYYRDRANEQFF.

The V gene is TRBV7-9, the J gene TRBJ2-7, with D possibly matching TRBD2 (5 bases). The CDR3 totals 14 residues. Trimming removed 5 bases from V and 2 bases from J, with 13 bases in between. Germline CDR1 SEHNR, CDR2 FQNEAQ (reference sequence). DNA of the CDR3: TGTGCCAGCAGCCCAGCGGATATTACCTACGAGCAGTACTTC. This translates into CASSPADITYEQYF.

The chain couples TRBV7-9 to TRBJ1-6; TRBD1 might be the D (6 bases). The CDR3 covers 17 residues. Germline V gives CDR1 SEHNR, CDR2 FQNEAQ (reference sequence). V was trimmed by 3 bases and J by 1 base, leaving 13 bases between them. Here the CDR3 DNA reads TGTGCCAGCAGCTTCGGGGGGCTACGGTCCTATAATTCACCCCTCCACTTT. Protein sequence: CASSFGGLRSYNSPLHF.

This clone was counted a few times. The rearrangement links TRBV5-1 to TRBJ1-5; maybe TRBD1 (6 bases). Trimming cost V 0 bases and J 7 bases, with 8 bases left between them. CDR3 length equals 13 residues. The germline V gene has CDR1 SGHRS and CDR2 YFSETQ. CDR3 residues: CASSLGQDQPQHF. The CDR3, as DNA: TGCGCCAGCAGCTTGGGACAGGACCAGCCCCAGCATTTT.